The clone carrying this T cell receptor (beta chain) was counted only a few times. Its antigen remains unidentified. It was RNA transcripts that yielded the amplified TCR beta CDR3 regions. The HTBI set primed first-round TCR CDR3 RT-PCR. TCRdb reprocessed the multiplex PCR reads with MiXCR, giving one entry per CDR3 protein. This sample carries roughly 740,000 distinct CDR3 sequences, approximately 16% of them seen once, and the ten largest clones take under 10%. The sample is drawn from a study of T cells in Graves' hyperthyroidism and ophthalmopathy. General observations from the study: Blood also contained most expanded thyroid clonotypes above 0.001.

This receptor was taken from a man between 18 and 29 years old with Graves' hyperthyroidism. What was sequenced was blood.

CDR3: CASRAGLAADEQYF. The CDR3 DNA is TGCGCCAGCAGGGCGGGACTAGCGGCCGACGAGCAGTACTTC. V is TRBV5-1 and J is TRBJ2-7; 11 nucleotides agree with TRBD2. V was pared by 5 bases and J by 5 bases, with 6 bases of the junction left unmatched. The CDR3 length is 14 residues. Looked up from germline, CDR1 is SGHRS and CDR2 is YFSETQ.